What follows describes a single T cell receptor (beta chain). What it recognizes is unknown. The record originates from a study of regulatory T cells in long-lasting Graves disease. Study-wide points: Relative to newly diagnosed Graves' patients, persistent ones had lower TCR diversity. Favored gene segments in persistent disease were TRBV28, TRBJ1-2 and TRBJ2-5.

CDR1 and CDR2 from the germline V gene are SGHRS and YFSETQ. This CDR3 comprises 18 residues. J lost 0 bases, V lost 0 bases, and 7 bases had no gene match. As for time point: persistent/refractory GD, antithyroid drugs over 5 years with positive TRAb. From PBMCs, RNA was extracted and then used to make the TCR library. Graves' disease diagnoses followed American Thyroid Association guidelines. CDR3 regions were amplified by Arm-PCR using iRepertoire HTBI primers to build TCR beta libraries. TCRdb used MiXCR to reprocess the multiplex PCR reads, holding one entry per CDR3 protein. This sample yields about 660,000 distinct CDR3 sequences, of which approximately 29% are seen a single time; around 40% belongs to the top ten.

The V gene is TRBV5-1, the J gene TRBJ2-2; TRBD2 aligns across 8 bases. The source was peripheral blood mononuclear cells (PBMCs), collected when the disease was refractory, from a patient treated with antithyroid drugs. The TCR was taken from a female donor with Graves disease. The CDR3 here is CASSLVPAGEPNTGELFF. The CDR3 coding sequence is TGCGCCAGCAGCTTGGTACCAGCGGGAGAGCCGAACACCGGGGAGCTGTTTTTT.